Listed below are T cell receptor beta chains from one sample, sequenced in a study of OX40 agonist ivuxolimab in advanced cancers. Clones were sequenced by immunoSEQ multiplex PCR, and TCRdb holds only the in-frame ones, with some missing. The sample consists of tens of thousands of clones, almost 85% of them appearing once. Sequences were derived from CD4+ or CD8+ T cells sorted from blood, sampled in a trial of the OX40 agonist ivuxolimab. Receptors were obtained from an adult with an advanced solid tumor such as melanoma, head and neck, liver or kidney cancer. Each CDR3 is given with its conserved first and last residue. D genes are given only for firm matches. Clone size, where shown, is once, few, many, or a class for clones that have expanded.

v_call: TRBV6-4
cdr3_length: 13
d_call: NA
clone_size: few
j_call: TRBJ2-2
cdr3_nt: TGTGCCAGCAGGAACACCTTCACCGGGGAGCTGTTTTTT
cdr3_aa: CASRNTFTGELFF

v_call: TRBV5-1
cdr3_length: 18
d_call: TRBD1
clone_size: NA
j_call: TRBJ2-7
cdr3_nt: TGCGCCAGCAGCTCAAGCGGACAGGGGATAGTAAGATCCTACGAGCAGTACTTC
cdr3_aa: CASSSSGQGIVRSYEQYF

v_call: TRBV2
cdr3_length: 15
d_call: NA
clone_size: few
j_call: TRBJ1-2
cdr3_nt: TGTGCCAGCCACCGGGACACCCAATGGGGAGGTGGCTACACCTTC
cdr3_aa: CASHRDTQWGGGYTF

v_call: TRBV5-1
cdr3_length: 14
d_call: NA
clone_size: NA
j_call: TRBJ2-5
cdr3_nt: TGCGCCAGCAGCTTGGCCGAAAGGGAAGAGACCCAGTACTTC
cdr3_aa: CASSLAEREETQYF

v_call: TRBV19
cdr3_length: 15
d_call: TRBD2
clone_size: NA
j_call: TRBJ2-1
cdr3_nt: TGTGCCAGTAGTAGATCGACTAGCGGTAACAATGAGCAGTTCTTC
cdr3_aa: CASSRSTSGNNEQFF

v_call: TRBV7-2
cdr3_length: 15
d_call: TRBD2
clone_size: NA
j_call: TRBJ2-3
cdr3_nt: TGTGCCAGCAGCTCTAGCGGGAGTAACCCAGATACGCAGTATTTT
cdr3_aa: CASSSSGSNPDTQYF

v_call: TRBV5-1
cdr3_length: 17
d_call: TRBD1
clone_size: NA
j_call: TRBJ1-2
cdr3_nt: TGCGCCAGCAGCTTGTTTGGGACAGGGGCGAATAACTATGGCTACACCTTC
cdr3_aa: CASSLFGTGANNYGYTF

v_call: TRBV5-1
cdr3_length: 14
d_call: TRBD1
clone_size: NA
j_call: TRBJ1-1
cdr3_nt: TGCGCCAGCAGCTTCGGGACAGGGGACACTGAAGCTTTCTTT
cdr3_aa: CASSFGTGDTEAFF

v_call: TRBV19
cdr3_length: 15
d_call: TRBD1
clone_size: NA
j_call: TRBJ1-4
cdr3_nt: TGTGCCAGCAACCATAAGACAGGGGGAAATGAAAAACTGTTTTTT
cdr3_aa: CASNHKTGGNEKLFF

v_call: TRBV7-8
cdr3_length: 17
d_call: TRBD2
clone_size: NA
j_call: TRBJ2-7
cdr3_nt: TGTGCCAGCAGCTTAGGCGCTGGACTAGCGGGAGTCGGCGAGCAGTACTTC
cdr3_aa: CASSLGAGLAGVGEQYF

v_call: TRBV14
cdr3_length: 15
d_call: NA
clone_size: NA
j_call: TRBJ2-7
cdr3_nt: TGTGCCAGCAGCGAAGGGCTATTGGGCAATTACGAGCAGTACTTC
cdr3_aa: CASSEGLLGNYEQYF

v_call: TRBV7-2
cdr3_length: 14
d_call: NA
clone_size: NA
j_call: TRBJ2-7
cdr3_nt: TGTGCCAGCACCCCTCCCGGACCCTACGAGGGGCAGTACTTC
cdr3_aa: CASTPPGPYEGQYF

v_call: TRBV5-1
cdr3_length: 16
d_call: TRBD2
clone_size: NA
j_call: TRBJ2-5
cdr3_nt: TGCGCCAGCAGCTTGGTTGCGGGAGGGCGACAAGAGACCCAGTACTTC
cdr3_aa: CASSLVAGGRQETQYF

v_call: TRBV30
cdr3_length: 11
d_call: NA
clone_size: NA
j_call: TRBJ2-1
cdr3_nt: TGTGCCTGGAGTGTACGCGATGAGCAGTTCTTC
cdr3_aa: CAWSVRDEQFF

v_call: TRBV25-1
cdr3_length: 12
d_call: NA
clone_size: NA
j_call: TRBJ2-3
cdr3_nt: TGTGCCAGCAGTGAAGGGAGGAATACGCAGTATTTT
cdr3_aa: CASSEGRNTQYF

v_call: TRBV5-6
cdr3_length: 12
d_call: NA
clone_size: NA
j_call: TRBJ1-2
cdr3_nt: TGTGCCAGCAGCTTTGGGACCCATGGCTACACCTTC
cdr3_aa: CASSFGTHGYTF

v_call: TRBV6-6
cdr3_length: 14
d_call: NA
clone_size: NA
j_call: TRBJ1-1
cdr3_nt: TGTGCCAGCAGACCCCCGGGCTCGGATACTGAAGCTTTCTTT
cdr3_aa: CASRPPGSDTEAFF

v_call: TRBV6-1
cdr3_length: 14
d_call: NA
clone_size: once
j_call: TRBJ1-3
cdr3_nt: TGTGCCAGCAGTGGGCCCCGCGGTGGAAACACCATATATTTT
cdr3_aa: CASSGPRGGNTIYF

v_call: TRBV14
cdr3_length: 19
d_call: TRBD1
clone_size: NA
j_call: TRBJ2-7
cdr3_nt: TGTGCCAGCAGCCAAGAGTATGGGACAGGGGTGTTCCCGCAGTACGAGCAGTACTTC
cdr3_aa: CASSQEYGTGVFPQYEQYF

v_call: TRBV19
cdr3_length: 15
d_call: NA
clone_size: NA
j_call: TRBJ2-3
cdr3_nt: TGTGCCAGTACAGCAGAGGGTCGGAGGGCAGATACGCAGTATTTT
cdr3_aa: CASTAEGRRADTQYF

v_call: TRBV5-6
cdr3_length: 15
d_call: NA
clone_size: few
j_call: TRBJ1-1
cdr3_nt: TGTGCCAGCAGCGGGTATCCTACCGGGGTCACTGAAGCTTTCTTT
cdr3_aa: CASSGYPTGVTEAFF

v_call: TRBV6-1
cdr3_length: 16
d_call: TRBD1
clone_size: NA
j_call: TRBJ1-6
cdr3_nt: TGTGCCAGCAGTGAAGGAGACTCAACAGGGGGTTCACCCCTCCACTTT
cdr3_aa: CASSEGDSTGGSPLHF

v_call: TRBV9
cdr3_length: 13
d_call: NA
clone_size: NA
j_call: TRBJ1-2
cdr3_nt: TGTGCCAGCAGCACTGGGGACCTCAGAGGCTACACCTTC
cdr3_aa: CASSTGDLRGYTF

v_call: TRBV10-1
cdr3_length: 13
d_call: NA
clone_size: NA
j_call: TRBJ1-4
cdr3_nt: TGCGCCAGCAGGACAGGCAATAATGAAAAACTGTTTTTT
cdr3_aa: CASRTGNNEKLFF

v_call: TRBV5-4
cdr3_length: 13
d_call: NA
clone_size: NA
j_call: TRBJ1-2
cdr3_nt: TGTGCCAGCAGGTTTACGGGTAACTATGGCTACACCTTC
cdr3_aa: CASRFTGNYGYTF

v_call: TRBV4-3
cdr3_length: 16
d_call: NA
clone_size: NA
j_call: TRBJ1-4
cdr3_nt: TGCGCCAGCAGCTTCCAACTGGAGGAGTTTAATGAAAAACTGTTTTTT
cdr3_aa: CASSFQLEEFNEKLFF

v_call: TRBV5-1
cdr3_length: 14
d_call: NA
clone_size: NA
j_call: TRBJ1-1
cdr3_nt: TGCGCCAGCAGCGCGTCAGCGGTGAACACTGAAGCTTTCTTT
cdr3_aa: CASSASAVNTEAFF

v_call: TRBV7-6
cdr3_length: 15
d_call: NA
clone_size: NA
j_call: TRBJ1-1
cdr3_nt: TGTGCCAGCAGCTTAGGGGTGATGGCAGGGCGAGAAGCTTTCTTT
cdr3_aa: CASSLGVMAGREAFF

v_call: TRBV18
cdr3_length: 15
d_call: NA
clone_size: NA
j_call: TRBJ1-5
cdr3_nt: TGTGCCAGCTCCCCGGGGCAGGATAGCAATCAGCCCCAGCATTTT
cdr3_aa: CASSPGQDSNQPQHF

v_call: TRBV5-1
cdr3_length: 16
d_call: TRBD2
clone_size: NA
j_call: TRBJ2-1
cdr3_nt: TGCGCCAGCAGCTTCGGGACTAGTTCTTCCTACAATGAGCAGTTCTTC
cdr3_aa: CASSFGTSSSYNEQFF

v_call: TRBV5-6
cdr3_length: 16
d_call: TRBD1
clone_size: once
j_call: TRBJ1-3
cdr3_nt: TGTGCCAGCAGCTTGGAACAGGGGGTCTCTGGAAACACCATATATTTT
cdr3_aa: CASSLEQGVSGNTIYF

v_call: TRBV5-1
cdr3_length: 12
d_call: NA
clone_size: once
j_call: TRBJ2-1
cdr3_nt: TGCGCCAGCAGTGGGGACTACAATGAGCAGTTCTTC
cdr3_aa: CASSGDYNEQFF

v_call: TRBV28
cdr3_length: 13
d_call: NA
clone_size: NA
j_call: TRBJ1-2
cdr3_nt: TGTGCCAGCAGCCTGAGAGGGGGTTGGGGCTACACCTTC
cdr3_aa: CASSLRGGWGYTF

v_call: TRBV18
cdr3_length: 14
d_call: NA
clone_size: NA
j_call: TRBJ1-1
cdr3_nt: TGTGCCAGCTCACCTCCTGGGGTCGGGACTGAAGCTTTCTTT
cdr3_aa: CASSPPGVGTEAFF

v_call: TRBV7-2
cdr3_length: 15
d_call: TRBD2
clone_size: NA
j_call: TRBJ2-3
cdr3_nt: TGTGCCAGCAGCCAATTCCAGGGACTATCAGATACGCAGTATTTT
cdr3_aa: CASSQFQGLSDTQYF

v_call: TRBV27
cdr3_length: 17
d_call: NA
clone_size: NA
j_call: TRBJ1-2
cdr3_nt: TGTGCCAGCAGTTTAGGGTCCTCACGCCCGGACGGCTATGGCTACACCTTC
cdr3_aa: CASSLGSSRPDGYGYTF

v_call: TRBV7-2
cdr3_length: 17
d_call: TRBD2
clone_size: NA
j_call: TRBJ2-2
cdr3_nt: TGTGCCAGCAGCCAGACTAGCGGGAGGGCTGGGACCGGGGAGCTGTTTTTT
cdr3_aa: CASSQTSGRAGTGELFF

v_call: TRBV9
cdr3_length: 15
d_call: NA
clone_size: NA
j_call: TRBJ1-6
cdr3_nt: TGTGCCAGCAGCGCCACGAGCTCCTATAATTCACCCCTCCACTTT
cdr3_aa: CASSATSSYNSPLHF

v_call: TRBV6-5
cdr3_length: 14
d_call: TRBD2
clone_size: NA
j_call: TRBJ2-3
cdr3_nt: TGTGCCAGCACGTGGGGGGGAGCGACAGATACGCAGTATTTT
cdr3_aa: CASTWGGATDTQYF

v_call: TRBV2
cdr3_length: 14
d_call: NA
clone_size: NA
j_call: TRBJ1-1
cdr3_nt: TGTGCCAGCAGTTTATACCGAGAGATTACTGAAGCTTTCTTT
cdr3_aa: CASSLYREITEAFF

v_call: TRBV7-2
cdr3_length: 15
d_call: TRBD1
clone_size: NA
j_call: TRBJ2-3
cdr3_nt: TGTGCCAGCAGCTTGGGACAGGGAATAACAGATACGCAGTATTTT
cdr3_aa: CASSLGQGITDTQYF

v_call: TRBV7-2
cdr3_length: 15
d_call: TRBD1
clone_size: NA
j_call: TRBJ2-4
cdr3_nt: TGTGCCAGCAGCTTACAGGGGGCAATAAGGGACATTCAGTACTTC
cdr3_aa: CASSLQGAIRDIQYF

v_call: TRBV4-2
cdr3_length: 15
d_call: NA
clone_size: NA
j_call: TRBJ2-3
cdr3_nt: TGTGCCAGCAGCCAAGAACAGGGATGGACAGATACGCAGTATTTT
cdr3_aa: CASSQEQGWTDTQYF

v_call: TRBV7-8
cdr3_length: 14
d_call: NA
clone_size: once
j_call: TRBJ2-5
cdr3_nt: TGTGCCAGCAGCTTAATAAGGGGAGGAGAGACCCAGTACTTC
cdr3_aa: CASSLIRGGETQYF

v_call: TRBV2
cdr3_length: 15
d_call: TRBD1
clone_size: NA
j_call: TRBJ1-5
cdr3_nt: TGTGCCAGCAGCCGACAGGGCATTAGCAATCAGCCCCAGCATTTT
cdr3_aa: CASSRQGISNQPQHF

v_call: TRBV5-5
cdr3_length: 14
d_call: NA
clone_size: NA
j_call: TRBJ1-1
cdr3_nt: TGTGCCAGCAGCTGGAGGCCGGAGGGCACTGAAGCTTTCTTT
cdr3_aa: CASSWRPEGTEAFF

v_call: TRBV25-1
cdr3_length: 15
d_call: TRBD1
clone_size: once
j_call: TRBJ1-5
cdr3_nt: TGTGCCAGCAGTAGAGACACAGGGGAGAATCAGCCCCAGCATTTT
cdr3_aa: CASSRDTGENQPQHF

v_call: TRBV6-1
cdr3_length: 14
d_call: NA
clone_size: NA
j_call: TRBJ1-1
cdr3_nt: TGTGCCATCAGTGAGTCGGGGGCGGGGACACTGGCTTTCTTT
cdr3_aa: CAISESGAGTLAFF

v_call: TRBV29-1
cdr3_length: 10
d_call: NA
clone_size: few
j_call: TRBJ1-1
cdr3_nt: TGCAGCGTGATGAACACTGAAGCTTTCTTT
cdr3_aa: CSVMNTEAFF

v_call: TRBV2
cdr3_length: 15
d_call: TRBD1
clone_size: NA
j_call: TRBJ1-4
cdr3_nt: TGTGCCAGCAGCCAACAGGGGGCGCCGGATGAAAAACTGTTTTTT
cdr3_aa: CASSQQGAPDEKLFF